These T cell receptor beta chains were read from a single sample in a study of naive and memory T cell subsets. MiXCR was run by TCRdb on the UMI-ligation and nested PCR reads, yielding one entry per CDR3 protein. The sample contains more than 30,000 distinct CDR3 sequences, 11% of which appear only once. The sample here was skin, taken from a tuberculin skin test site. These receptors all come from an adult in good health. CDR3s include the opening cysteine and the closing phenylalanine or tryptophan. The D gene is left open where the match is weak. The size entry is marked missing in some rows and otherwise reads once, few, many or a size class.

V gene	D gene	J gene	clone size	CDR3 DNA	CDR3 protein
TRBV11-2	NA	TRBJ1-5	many	TGTGCCAGCAGCTTAGTCCTGAATCAGCCCCAGCATTTT	CASSLVLNQPQHF
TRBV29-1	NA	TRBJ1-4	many	TGCAGCGTAGGGTGGGCTAATGAAAAACTGTTTTTT	CSVGWANEKLFF
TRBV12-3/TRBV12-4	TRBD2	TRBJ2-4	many	TGTGCCAGCAGTTTTTTGACCTGGGGAGGGGACTCAGCCAAAAACATTCAGTACTTC	CASSFLTWGGDSAKNIQYF
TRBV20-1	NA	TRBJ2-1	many	TGCAGTGCTAGCGTTCGGGAGCGGGTGCGGCAGTTCTTC	CSASVRERVRQFF
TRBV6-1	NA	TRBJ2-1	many	TGTGCCAGCAGTGACCTTCTGGATGAGCAGTTCTTC	CASSDLLDEQFF
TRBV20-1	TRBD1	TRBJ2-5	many	TGCAGTGCTACTACGGGACAGGGAAAAGAGACCCAGTACTTC	CSATTGQGKETQYF
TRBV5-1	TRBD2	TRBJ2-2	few	TGCGCCAGCAGCTTGGGCAGTACTAGCGGAATCACCGGGGAGCTGTTTTTT	CASSLGSTSGITGELFF
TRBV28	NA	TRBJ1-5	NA	TGTGCCAGCAGTTTGGTGTCCAGCCATAGCAATCAGCCCCAGCATTTT	CASSLVSSHSNQPQHF
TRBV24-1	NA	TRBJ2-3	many	TGTGCCACCGCCGGGAAAACCCGTTTAGATACGCAGTATTTT	CATAGKTRLDTQYF
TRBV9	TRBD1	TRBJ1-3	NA	TGTGCCAGCAGCCCCCCCCGACAGGGGCTTTTGTCTTCTGGAAACACCATATATTTT	CASSPPRQGLLSSGNTIYF
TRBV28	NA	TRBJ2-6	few	TGTGCCAGCAGTCCTAGAACAGCCGCCAACGTCCTGACTTTC	CASSPRTAANVLTF
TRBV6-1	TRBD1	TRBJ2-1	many	TGTGCCAGCAGTGAACAGGGGGTGGATGAGCAGTTCTTC	CASSEQGVDEQFF
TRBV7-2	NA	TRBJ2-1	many	TGTGCCAGCCTACAACTGGGAGAGCAGTTCTTC	CASLQLGEQFF
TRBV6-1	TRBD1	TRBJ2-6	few	TGTGCCAGCAGACTGGACAGGGGGCATGGTGGGGCCAACGTCCTGACTTTC	CASRLDRGHGGANVLTF
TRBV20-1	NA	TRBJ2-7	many	TGCAGTGCTAGGACAGCGGGTACCTACGAGCAGTACTTC	CSARTAGTYEQYF
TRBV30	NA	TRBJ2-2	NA	TGTGCCCGGTCCGGGACGGCTCACACCGGGGAGCTGTTTTTT	CARSGTAHTGELFF
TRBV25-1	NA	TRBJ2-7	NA	TGTGCCAGCAGTGACGACCTTAGGGAGCAGTACTTC	CASSDDLREQYF
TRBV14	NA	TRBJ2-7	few	TGTGCCAGCAGCCAAGATCTGGCTAGCTCCTACGAGCAGTACTTC	CASSQDLASSYEQYF
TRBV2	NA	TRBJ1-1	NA	TGTGCCAGCAGACGGGGCCCGAACACTGAAGCTTTCTTT	CASRRGPNTEAFF
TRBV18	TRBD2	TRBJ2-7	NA	TGTGCCAGCTCACCGCCAGCGGGGGCCGTCTACGAGCAGTACTTC	CASSPPAGAVYEQYF
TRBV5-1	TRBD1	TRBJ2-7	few	TGCGCCAGCAGCCAGGCGACAGGGGGTTACGAGCAGTACTTC	CASSQATGGYEQYF
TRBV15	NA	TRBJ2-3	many	TGTGCCACCAGCAATTCGCCCCCCGCAGATACGCAGTATTTT	CATSNSPPADTQYF
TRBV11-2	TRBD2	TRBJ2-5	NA	TGTGCCAGCAGCCGTCGTGGGGGAGGGAGAGAAGAGACCCAGTACTTC	CASSRRGGGREETQYF
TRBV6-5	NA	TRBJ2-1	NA	TGTGCCAGCAGTTCGGGAGTCTACAATGAGCAGTTCTTC	CASSSGVYNEQFF
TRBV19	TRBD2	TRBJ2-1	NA	TGTGCCAGTAGTGACCCTAGCGGGAGTTTAGGGTACAATGAGCAGTTCTTC	CASSDPSGSLGYNEQFF
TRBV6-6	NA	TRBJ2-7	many	TGTGCCTCCTTCGACCGGGACACCTCCTACGAGCAGTACTTC	CASFDRDTSYEQYF